The rows below give T cell receptor beta chains drawn from one sample of a study of cytomegalovirus exposure and HLA in healthy donors. Profiling relied on immunoSEQ multiplex PCR, and the TCRdb table lists in-frame clones only, not all of them. The profile shows some 250,000 clones, 82% of them singletons. Sequenced sample: PBMCs. Receptors were obtained from a woman aged 35 to 49 in good health and CMV-seropositive. Each CDR3 is given with its conserved first and last residue. D genes are given only for firm matches. Where a row states a size, it is once, few, many or the class of an expanded clone; other rows omit it.

clone_size cdr3_length d_call j_call v_call cdr3_aa cdr3_nt
. 14 TRBD1 TRBJ1-6 TRBV18 CASSGQEGNSPLHF TGTGCCAGCTCAGGACAGGAAGGGAATTCACCCCTCCACTTT
once 15 TRBD2 TRBJ2-7 TRBV7-8 CASSLTSGTGYEQYF TGTGCCAGCAGCTTGACTAGCGGGACCGGCTACGAGCAGTACTTC
. 15 TRBD2 TRBJ2-1 TRBV4-1 CASSSASGGIGEQFF TGCGCCAGCAGTTCCGCTAGCGGGGGGATCGGTGAGCAGTTCTTC
. 15 . TRBJ1-4 TRBV9 CASSVAAGPGEKLFF TGTGCCAGCAGCGTAGCGGCCGGTCCGGGAGAAAAACTGTTTTTT
. 19 . TRBJ2-1 TRBV4-3 CASSQGHSLAVPPYNEQFF TGCGCCAGCAGCCAAGGTCATTCACTGGCGGTCCCACCCTACAATGAGCAGTTCTTC
. 15 TRBD1 TRBJ1-6 TRBV19 CASSTGQGAWSPLHF TGTGCCAGTAGTACCGGACAGGGCGCTTGGTCACCCCTCCACTTT
few 20 TRBD2 TRBJ2-3 TRBV4-2 CASSQDLVVAGPASTDTQYF TGTGCCAGCAGCCAAGATCTAGTGGTAGCGGGACCGGCTAGCACAGATACGCAGTATTTT
. 17 TRBD1 TRBJ2-2 TRBV12-5 CASGLVRGTGNTGELFF TGTGCTAGTGGTTTGGTACGGGGGACAGGTAACACCGGGGAGCTGTTTTTT
once 15 TRBD1 TRBJ1-1 TRBV10-3 CAISVRDRVDTEAFF TGTGCCATCAGTGTCCGGGACAGGGTGGACACTGAAGCTTTCTTT
. 15 TRBD1 TRBJ1-2 TRBV5-5 CASSSGTGGGYGYTF TGTGCCAGCAGCTCGGGGACAGGGGGCGGATATGGCTACACCTTC
. 14 TRBD1 TRBJ2-5 TRBV30 CAWSRGTGEETQYF TGTGCCTGGAGTCGAGGGACAGGGGAAGAGACCCAGTACTTC
. 15 . TRBJ2-6 TRBV29-1 CSVGQVTSGANVLTF TGCAGCGTTGGGCAGGTGACCTCTGGGGCCAACGTCCTGACTTTC
. 16 TRBD2 TRBJ2-5 TRBV19 CASSPRLAGTQETQYF TGTGCCAGTAGTCCACGACTAGCGGGAACCCAAGAGACCCAGTACTTC
. 13 . TRBJ1-2 TRBV6-5 CASSPTGNYGYTF TGTGCCAGCAGCCCAACAGGGAACTATGGCTACACCTTC
few 14 TRBD1 TRBJ2-7 TRBV9 CASSVGGTGVEQYF TGTGCCAGCAGCGTAGGTGGGACAGGGGTCGAGCAGTACTTC
. 14 TRBD2 TRBJ2-1 TRBV7-9 CASSLTSEYNGQFF TGTGCCAGCAGCCTGACTAGCGAGTACAATGGGCAGTTCTTC
. 16 TRBD2 TRBJ2-3 TRBV7-2 CASSLGLAGGTDTQYF TGTGCCAGCAGCTTAGGGTTAGCGGGTGGCACAGATACGCAGTATTTT
. 16 . TRBJ1-1 TRBV4-3 CASSQDATGFNTEAFF TGCGCCAGCAGCCAAGATGCGACAGGCTTCAACACTGAAGCTTTCTTT
. 13 . TRBJ1-6 TRBV1 CTSSQDPLDFRHF TGCACCAGCAGCCAAGATCCCCTAGACTTCCGCCACTTT
. 12 . TRBJ2-3 TRBV7-2 CASSPFTDTQYF TGTGCCAGCAGCCCCTTCACAGATACGCAGTATTTT
once 15 TRBD2 TRBJ2-7 TRBV4-1 CASSQARLAGFEQYF TGCGCCAGCAGCCAAGCTCGGCTAGCGGGATTCGAGCAGTACTTC
. 15 . TRBJ2-1 TRBV7-2 CASTLLSGVNNEQFF TGTGCCAGCACGCTTTTATCAGGGGTAAACAATGAGCAGTTCTTC
. 14 TRBD2 TRBJ2-1 TRBV13 CASRLSGGANEQFF TGTGCCAGCAGATTAAGCGGGGGGGCCAATGAGCAGTTCTTC
. 15 . TRBJ2-1 TRBV30 CAWSVGSRGRDEQFF TGTGCCTGGAGTGTGGGTAGCAGGGGACGGGATGAGCAGTTCTTC
few 14 TRBD1 TRBJ1-4 TRBV2 CASREPGQAEKLFF TGTGCCAGCAGGGAACCGGGACAGGCTGAAAAACTGTTTTTT
. 13 TRBD1 TRBJ2-3 TRBV25-1 CASGQGATDTQYF TGTGCCAGCGGTCAGGGGGCAACAGATACGCAGTATTTT
. 13 . TRBJ2-7 TRBV7-9 CASSQRQSYEQYF TGTGCCAGCAGCCAGAGACAGTCCTACGAGCAGTACTTC
. 17 TRBD1 TRBJ1-2 TRBV28 CASSLSHRGKGAQGYTF TGTGCCAGCAGTTTATCGCACCGGGGGAAGGGGGCGCAAGGCTACACCTTC
. 16 TRBD1 TRBJ1-5 TRBV7-9 CASSRLPGQGDQPQHF TGTGCCAGCAGTCGTCTACCGGGACAGGGAGATCAGCCCCAGCATTTT
. 16 TRBD1 TRBJ1-2 TRBV18 CASSPTGTGGGGGYTF TGTGCCAGCTCACCGACCGGGACAGGGGGCGGAGGAGGCTACACCTTC
. 11 . TRBJ1-1 TRBV18 CASSPGREPFF TGTGCCAGCTCACCAGGCAGGGAACCTTTCTTT
once 13 . TRBJ2-3 TRBV5-6 CASSFDSTDTQYF TGTGCCAGCAGCTTCGACTCCACAGATACGCAGTATTTT
. 16 . TRBJ2-2 TRBV19 CASSIIETGNTGELFF TGTGCCAGTAGTATAATTGAGACAGGGAACACCGGGGAGCTGTTTTTT
. 14 TRBD1 TRBJ1-1 TRBV6-1 CASVLTGMNTEAFF TGTGCCAGCGTATTGACAGGGATGAACACTGAAGCTTTCTTT
. 15 . TRBJ1-1 TRBV5-4 CASSSPGGSNTEAFF TGTGCCAGCAGCTCTCCGGGAGGATCTAACACTGAAGCTTTCTTT
. 16 TRBD2 TRBJ2-7 TRBV7-2 CASSLGLAGSSYEQYF TGTGCCAGCAGCTTAGGACTAGCGGGATCAAGCTACGAGCAGTACTTC
. 13 TRBD1 TRBJ1-2 TRBV6-5 CASSNDRGRGYTF TGTGCCAGCAGTAACGACAGGGGGCGAGGCTACACCTTC
. 17 TRBD2 TRBJ2-5 TRBV7-7 CASSSGLAGGLPETQYF TGTGCCAGCAGTTCAGGACTAGCGGGGGGCCTACCGGAGACCCAGTACTTC
. 18 TRBD2 TRBJ2-2 TRBV4-3 CASSQEGLAGGNTGELFF TGCGCCAGCAGCCAAGAGGGGCTAGCGGGAGGAAACACCGGGGAGCTGTTTTTT
. 16 TRBD1 TRBJ2-1 TRBV7-2 CASSPTGTVETNEQFF TGTGCCAGCAGCCCAACCGGGACAGTGGAAACCAATGAGCAGTTCTTC
once 14 . TRBJ1-5 TRBV6-5 CASSRTVSNQPQHF TGTGCCAGCAGTCGGACAGTCAGCAATCAGCCCCAGCATTTT
. 17 . TRBJ2-3 TRBV19 CASRQTSSAISTDTQYF TGTGCCAGTAGACAAACCTCTAGCGCAATAAGCACAGATACGCAGTATTTT
. 12 . TRBJ2-7 TRBV6-5 CASRRDSYEQYF TGTGCCAGCAGACGCGACAGCTACGAGCAGTACTTC
few 10 . TRBJ1-1 TRBV30 CASWRVRAFF TGTGCCTCCTGGCGGGTCAGAGCTTTCTTT
. 15 TRBD1 TRBJ2-7 TRBV27 CASSRDRVPDYEQYF TGTGCCAGCAGTCGAGACAGGGTGCCCGACTACGAGCAGTACTTC
. 14 . TRBJ1-1 TRBV30 CAWSLSRGGTEAFF TGTGCCTGGAGTTTATCGAGAGGGGGCACTGAAGCTTTCTTT
. 15 TRBD1 TRBJ2-7 TRBV7-2 CASRFAGTGSYEQYF TGTGCCAGCAGATTCGCCGGGACAGGGTCCTACGAGCAGTACTTC
. 12 . TRBJ2-7 TRBV7-3 CASSSTGSEQYF TGTGCCAGCAGCTCGACAGGTTCCGAGCAGTACTTC
. 17 TRBD2 TRBJ2-5 TRBV5-1 CASSPGTSGSFQETQYF TGCGCCAGCAGCCCCGGGACTAGCGGGAGCTTCCAAGAGACCCAGTACTTC
. 17 TRBD2 TRBJ2-3 TRBV25-1 CASSGLAGGREVDTQYF TGTGCCAGCAGTGGGCTAGCGGGAGGCCGGGAGGTAGATACGCAGTATTTT
. 17 TRBD2 TRBJ2-1 TRBV27 CASSSILAASSYNEQFF TGTGCCAGCAGTTCGATCCTAGCGGCAAGCTCCTACAATGAGCAGTTCTTC
. 16 TRBD2 TRBJ2-7 TRBV5-1 CASSPRTSGGAGEQYF TGCGCCAGCAGCCCAAGGACTAGCGGGGGGGCAGGCGAGCAGTACTTC
. 13 TRBD2 TRBJ2-1 TRBV6-4 CASSREGGDEQFF TGTGCCAGCAGTCGGGAGGGGGGCGATGAGCAGTTCTTC
. 16 TRBD2 TRBJ2-7 TRBV4-2 CASSQVGLAGAYEQYF TGTGCCAGCAGCCAAGTAGGCCTAGCGGGGGCCTACGAGCAGTACTTC
. 13 TRBD2 TRBJ2-2 TRBV7-2 CASSFGGTGELFF TGTGCCAGCAGCTTCGGGGGGACCGGGGAGCTGTTTTTT
. 16 TRBD1 TRBJ1-2 TRBV7-2 CASSLGGQGISYGYTF TGTGCCAGCAGCTTAGGGGGACAGGGAATTTCCTATGGCTACACCTTC
. 13 . TRBJ1-5 TRBV19 CASSRGARQPQHF TGTGCCAGTAGTCGGGGGGCGAGGCAGCCCCAGCATTTT
. 13 . TRBJ1-2 TRBV9 CASRGGSYYGYTF TGTGCCAGCAGGGGGGGATCTTACTATGGCTACACCTTC
. 14 . TRBJ1-6 TRBV6-6 CASNVQGRDSPLHF TGTGCCAGCAACGTACAGGGACGAGATTCACCCCTCCACTTT